The 19 T cell receptor beta chains below all came from one sample that was sequenced in a study of T cells in Graves' hyperthyroidism and ophthalmopathy. RNA transcripts were the template for amplifying TCR beta CDR3 regions. HTBI primers were employed in a first-round RT-PCR of the TCR CDR3. TCRdb passed the multiplex PCR reads through MiXCR, listing each CDR3 protein once. The data hold 490,000 or so distinct CDR3 sequences, with less than 20% observed a single time. Sample: blood. These receptors originate from a middle-aged man with Graves' ophthalmopathy.

The gene calls are TRBV19 and TRBJ2-3, with TRBD2 matching 7 bases. CDR3 length equals 15 residues. Unmatched junction bases numbered 6, after V lost 1 base and J lost 5 bases. Germline V gives CDR1 LNHDA, CDR2 SQIVND (reference sequence). The CDR3 DNA reads as TGTGCCAGTAGTATAGGACTAGCTAATAGAGATACGCAGTATTTT. It is translated as CASSIGLANRDTQYF.

The sample holds many counts of this clonotype. The chain couples TRBV30 to TRBJ2-7, with 11 bases matching TRBD2. CDR3 length equals 13 residues. Trimming cost V 6 bases and J 4 bases; bases outside gene matches: 5. Germline CDR1 GTSNPN, CDR2 SVGIG (reference sequence). CDR3: CACKGLADYEQYF. The CDR3 nucleotides are TGTGCCTGCAAGGGACTAGCGGATTACGAGCAGTACTTC.

The chain couples TRBV15 to TRBJ2-7; D remains ambiguous. CDR1 and CDR2 (germline): LNHNV, YYDKDF (reference sequence). V lost 5 bases to trimming and J lost 3 bases, with 11 bases between them. This CDR3 is built from 13 residues. The CDR3 region has the DNA TGTGCCACCAGCGGTAGAATGGGCTACGAGCAGTACTTC. It specifies CATSGRMGYEQYF.

This clonotype has a count of ten or more. The chain uses TRBV7-8 and TRBJ2-1; 16 positions agree with TRBD2. Germline V gives CDR1 SGHVS, CDR2 FQNEAQ. V lost 1 base to trimming and J lost 8 bases; unmatched junction nucleotides: 5. The CDR3 extends over 17 amino acids. The CDR3 bases are TGTGCCAGCAGCTTAGGCCCGGGACTAGCGGGGGGGCATGAGCAGTTCTTC. Translation: CASSLGPGLAGGHEQFF.

The chain couples TRBV20-1 to TRBJ2-1; perhaps TRBD2 as D (6 bases). Germline assignment: CDR1 DFQATT and CDR2 SNEGSKA (reference sequence). The V end lost 6 bases, the J end lost 8 bases, and 11 bases lay between the germline ends. The CDR3 totals 11 residues. The CDR3 region has the DNA TGCAGTGCCCCAGCGGGCTATGAGCAGTTCTTC. It encodes CSAPAGYEQFF.

This clonotype was observed a few times. A junction end diverges from the germline sequence, so it may reflect a read error. The V and J genes are TRBV7-8 and TRBJ1-4; the D is unclear. The CDR3 is made up of 13 amino acids. CDR1 SGHVS and CDR2 FQNEAQ come from the germline V gene. CDR3 bases: TGTGCCAGCAGCTTAGGCCGTTATGAAAAACTGCTTTTT. This sequence encodes CASSLGRYEKLLF.

This clonotype was detected only a few times. This rearrangement joins TRBV5-8 to TRBJ1-2; 10 nucleotides align to TRBD1. The CDR3 is 15 residues long. The V gene end was trimmed by 0 bases and the J gene end by 5 bases; junction bases not matched to a gene: 4. Germline CDR1 reads SGHTS; CDR2 reads YDEGEE. CDR3 protein: CASSLGQGAGYGYTF. The CDR3, as DNA: TGTGCCAGCAGCTTGGGACAGGGGGCTGGGTATGGCTACACCTTC. Variable domain in full (rest from reference TRBV5-8 and TRBJ1-2): EAGVTQSPTHLIKTRGQQATLRCSPISGHTSVYWYQQALGLGLQFLLWYDEGEERNRGNFPPRFSGRQFPNYSSELNVNALELEDSALYLCASSLGQGAGYGYTFGSGTRLTVV.

This clonotype was observed a handful of times. V gene TRBV29-1 combines with J gene TRBJ2-7; a weak D match, TRBD2 (6 bases). Germline CDR1 and CDR2: SQVTM and ANQGSEA. Trimming stripped 4 bases from V and 9 bases from J, with 13 bases between. This CDR3 is built from 11 residues. CDR3 sequence: CSVGLGGGQYF. CDR3 bases: TGCAGCGTTGGTCTGGGAGGAGGGCAGTACTTC.

The sample holds a few counts of this clonotype. This sequence joins TRBV5-1 and TRBJ1-2, with D tentatively TRBD1 (6 bases). The CDR3 loop spans 14 amino acids. Germline CDR1 SGHRS, CDR2 YFSETQ. V lost 4 bases and J lost 3, with 13 bases in between. CDR3 DNA sequence: TGCGCCAGCAGCGAAGGACAGTCCTACTATGGCTACACCTTC. Translation gives CASSEGQSYYGYTF.

Only a few counts were recorded for this clonotype. The chain combines TRBV20-1 with TRBJ1-1; 7 nucleotides align to TRBD1. Trimming at V came to 5 bases and at J to 1 base, leaving 10 bases not matched to a gene. CDR3 length: 15 amino acids. In germline, CDR1 is DFQATT, CDR2 SNEGSKA (reference sequence). CDR3 sequence (DNA): TGCAGTGCTTCCAAAGGGGGGACAGAGAACACTGAAGCTTTCTTT. This sequence encodes CSASKGGTENTEAFF.

Note on this clonotype: A much bigger clone sits one base away, suggesting this may be a read error. The CDR3 reads CASSSRGDSSYEQYF. The CDR3 coding sequence is TGTGCCAGCAGCTCGAGAGGGGACTCCTCCTACGAGCAGTACTTC. The chain joins TRBV11-1 to TRBJ2-7, with D tentatively TRBD2 (6 bases). Between the trimmed V and J ends, which lost 4 bases and 0 bases, there was a span of 13 bases. CDR1 is SGHAT and CDR2 is FQDESV in the germline V gene (reference sequence). The CDR3 length is 15 residues.

The table lists this clonotype with a few counts. V gene TRBV2 combines with J gene TRBJ2-3, with D maybe TRBD1 (7 bases). The CDR3 covers 13 residues. Between the trimmed V and J ends, which lost 10 bases and 4 bases, there was a span of 15 bases. Germline V gene lookup returns CDR1 SNHLY and CDR2 FYNNEI. This chain's CDR3 is CATPGRGADTQYF. The CDR3 region has the DNA TGTGCCACCCCAGGCAGGGGGGCAGATACGCAGTATTTT.

This clonotype was picked up many times. The chain combines TRBV30 with TRBJ1-3; possible D gene TRBD1, 5 bases. Trimming pared 5 bases from V and 3 bases from J, leaving 11 bases between. This CDR3 region has 13 residues. The V gene's germline CDR1 is GTSNPN and CDR2 SVGIG (reference sequence). The CDR3 nucleotides are TGTGCCTGGGACAGCCTAGGTGGAAACACCATATATTTT. This translates into CAWDSLGGNTIYF.

This clonotype occurred a few times. V and J are TRBV5-6 and TRBJ1-2; TRBD1 matches 7 bases. The V gene's germline CDR1 is SGHDT and CDR2 YYEEEE. The CDR3 consists of 15 residues. With V trimmed by 4 bases and J by 0 bases, 6 bases remained unmatched. CDR3 region: CASSPTGVTNYGYTF. As DNA, the CDR3 is TGTGCCAGCAGCCCAACAGGGGTGACTAACTATGGCTACACCTTC.

This clonotype was seen ten or more times. The chain carries TRBV2 and TRBJ2-5; D is perhaps TRBD1 (5 bases). This CDR3 region has 14 residues. Trimming took off 8 bases at V and 2 bases at J, with 15 bases between the two ends. The germline gives CDR1 SNHLY, CDR2 FYNNEI. The CDR3 DNA reads as TGTGCCAGCCAGGGATCGATCGTTCAAGAGACCCAGTACTTC. It encodes CASQGSIVQETQYF.

The table lists this clonotype with many counts. V and J are TRBV2 and TRBJ1-1; weak D call: TRBD1 (6 bases). Germline V gene sequence: CDR1 SNHLY, CDR2 FYNNEI. Trimming stripped 10 bases from V and 11 bases from J, with 11 bases between. The CDR3 contains 9 residues. CDR3 loop: CATQGFAFF. CDR3 bases: TGTGCCACACAGGGTTTCGCTTTCTTT.

Comment on this clonotype: A much larger clone differs from this one at a single base, so this may be a read error. Because the CDR3's place on the DNA is in doubt, the DNA is left out and the CDR3 is given as listed by TCRdb. This chain uses TRBV3-1 with TRBJ1-1; TRBD1 is taken as the D call from the table, unchecked against the DNA. Inclusive of both ends, the CDR3 amounts to 14 amino acids. Germline V gene lookup returns CDR1 LGHDT and CDR2 YNNKEL (reference sequence). The CDR3 region is CASSFGQGAAETFF.

The chain has TRBV5-4 and TRBJ2-1, with D possibly matching TRBD2 (5 bases). V was pared by 7 bases and J by 3 bases, with 20 bases between. CDR1 and CDR2 from the germline V gene are SGHNT and YYREEE (reference sequence). The CDR3 sequence is 16 residues long. CDR3 bases: TGTGCCAGCTCGGACCGCCGGGCGGGTGGCTACAATGAGCAGTTCTTC. Translated, it gives CASSDRRAGGYNEQFF.

Only a few counts were recorded for this clonotype. This chain joins TRBV4-2 and TRBJ2-7; no firm D call. Germline assignment: CDR1 LGHNA and CDR2 YNFKEQ. The ends were cut back, 1 base at V and 0 bases at J, with 10 bases in the middle. The CDR3 covers 15 residues. The CDR3 DNA sequence: TGTGCCAGCAGCCAAGGGGCTACCCTCTCCTACGAGCAGTACTTC. Protein product: CASSQGATLSYEQYF.